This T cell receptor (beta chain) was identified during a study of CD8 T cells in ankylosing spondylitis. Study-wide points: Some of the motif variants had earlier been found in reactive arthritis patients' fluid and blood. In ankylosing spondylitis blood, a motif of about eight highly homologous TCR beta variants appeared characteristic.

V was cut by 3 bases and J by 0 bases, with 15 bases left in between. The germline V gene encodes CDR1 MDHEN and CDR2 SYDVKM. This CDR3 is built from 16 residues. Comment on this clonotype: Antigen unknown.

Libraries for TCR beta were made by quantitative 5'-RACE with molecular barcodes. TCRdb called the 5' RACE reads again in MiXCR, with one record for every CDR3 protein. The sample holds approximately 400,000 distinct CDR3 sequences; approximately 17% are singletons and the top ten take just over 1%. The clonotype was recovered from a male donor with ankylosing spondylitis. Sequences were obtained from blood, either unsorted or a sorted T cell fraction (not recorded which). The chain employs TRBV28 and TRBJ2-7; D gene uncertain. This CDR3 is CASSFVLVLNSYEQYF. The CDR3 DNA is TGTGCCAGCAGTTTCGTTTTAGTTCTGAACTCCTACGAGCAGTACTTC.